The entry below gives a single TCR beta chain sequence along with its context. The target antigen is unknown. This CDR3 has 13 residues. Germline values: CDR1 MNHEY, CDR2 SMNVEV (reference sequence). Between the trimmed V and J ends, which lost 6 bases and 5 bases, there was a span of 14 bases. Profiling relied on immunoSEQ multiplex PCR, and the TCRdb table lists in-frame clones only, not all of them. The profile shows 90,000 to 110,000 clones, roughly 89% of them singletons. The sample belongs to a study of T cell responses to AZD1222 COVID-19 vaccine. Notes on the study in general: Clonal diversity was possibly underestimated; the donors were predominantly white British and more often female. Spike was spanned by vaccine-associated CD4 TCRs, with dominance at 160-218 and 743-854.

This material consisted of peripheral blood, taken 28 days after the second AZD1222 dose. The gene calls are TRBV27 and TRBJ2-7; D gene ambiguous. The clonotype was recovered from an adult who received the AZD1222 COVID-19 vaccine. The CDR3: CASRPTTENEQYF. The CDR3 DNA follows: TGTGCCAGCAGGCCCACGACTGAGAACGAGCAGTACTTC.